This T cell receptor (beta chain) was identified in a study of T cells in Graves' hyperthyroidism and ophthalmopathy. This clonotype was seen many times. Trimming cost V 3 bases and J 7 bases; bases outside gene matches: 5. Per germline, CDR1 SQVTM and CDR2 ANQGSEA. The CDR3 has 12 residues. The study enrolled patients aged 18 to 65 with newly diagnosed hyperthyroidism of under 2 months' duration. The CDR3 regions of TCR beta were amplified from RNA transcripts. In the first-round RT-PCR of the TCR CDR3, the HTBI primer set was used. TCRdb reprocessed the multiplex PCR reads via MiXCR and lists one record per CDR3 protein. The repertoire has more than 550,000 distinct CDR3 sequences, 15% to 20% of them found once; the top ten carry over 15%.

The sample was blood. The chain is built from TRBV29-1 and TRBJ1-1, with 7 bases fitting TRBD1. This clonotype originated in a woman aged 50 to 60 with Graves' hyperthyroidism that later progressed to Graves' ophthalmopathy. In DNA, the CDR3 is TGCAGCGTTGATCGACAGGGAGGTGAAGCTTTCTTT. Its protein is CSVDRQGGEAFF.